This T cell receptor (beta chain) was sequenced for a study of blood T cell repertoires in COVID-19. After removal of 3 bases from V and 5 bases from J, the junction contained 10 bases not matched to a gene. Germline CDR1 and CDR2: DFQATT and SNEGSKA (reference sequence). The CDR3 contains 16 residues. Repertoires were generated with immunoSEQ multiplex PCR, while TCRdb's copy carries only in-frame clones and drops some. The data contain fewer than 400,000 clones, roughly 86% of them singletons. The clonotype comes from a woman between 18 and 29 years old who had recovered from COVID-19. Sequencing input: PBMCs or T cells enriched from blood (not recorded which). The chain recombines TRBV20-1 with TRBJ2-1, with TRBD2 identical over 10 bases. The CDR3 loop reads CSASSLAGEIDNEQFF. CDR3 DNA: TGCAGTGCTAGTTCCCTAGCGGGAGAGATCGACAATGAGCAGTTCTTC.